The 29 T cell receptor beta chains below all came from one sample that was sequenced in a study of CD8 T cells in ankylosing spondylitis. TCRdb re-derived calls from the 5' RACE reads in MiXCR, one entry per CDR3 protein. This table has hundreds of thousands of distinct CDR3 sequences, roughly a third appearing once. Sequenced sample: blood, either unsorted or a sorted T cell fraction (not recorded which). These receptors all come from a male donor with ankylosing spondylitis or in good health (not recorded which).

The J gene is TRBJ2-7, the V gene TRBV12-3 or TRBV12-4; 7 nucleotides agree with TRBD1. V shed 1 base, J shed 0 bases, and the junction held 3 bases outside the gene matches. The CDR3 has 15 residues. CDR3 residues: CASSLVGTASYEQYF. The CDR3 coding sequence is TGTGCCAGCAGTTTAGTCGGGACAGCCTCCTACGAGCAGTACTTC.

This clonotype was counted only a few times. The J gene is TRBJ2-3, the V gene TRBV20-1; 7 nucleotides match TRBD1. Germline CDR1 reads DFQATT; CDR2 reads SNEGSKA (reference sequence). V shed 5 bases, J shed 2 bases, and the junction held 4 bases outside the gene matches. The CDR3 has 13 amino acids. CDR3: CSAEGGPTDTQYF. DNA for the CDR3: TGCAGTGCTGAAGGGGGCCCCACAGATACGCAGTATTTT.

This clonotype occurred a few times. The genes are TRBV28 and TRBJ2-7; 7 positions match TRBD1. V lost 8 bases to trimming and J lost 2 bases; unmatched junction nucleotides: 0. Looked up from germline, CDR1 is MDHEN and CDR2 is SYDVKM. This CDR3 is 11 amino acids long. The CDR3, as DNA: TGTGCCAGCGGGACAGCCTACGAGCAGTACTTC. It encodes CASGTAYEQYF.

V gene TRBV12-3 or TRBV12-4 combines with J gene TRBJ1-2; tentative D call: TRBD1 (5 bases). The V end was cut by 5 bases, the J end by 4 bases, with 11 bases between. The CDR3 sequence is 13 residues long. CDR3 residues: CASSTRQTYGYTF. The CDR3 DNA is TGTGCCAGCAGTACACGACAGACCTATGGCTACACCTTC.

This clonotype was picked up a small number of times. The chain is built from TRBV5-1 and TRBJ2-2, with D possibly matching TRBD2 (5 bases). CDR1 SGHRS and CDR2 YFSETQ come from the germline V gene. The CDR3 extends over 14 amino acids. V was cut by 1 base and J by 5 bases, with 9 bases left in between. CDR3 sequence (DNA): TGCGCCAGCAGCTTGTTCACGGGGACCGGGGAGCTGTTTTTT. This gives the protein CASSLFTGTGELFF.

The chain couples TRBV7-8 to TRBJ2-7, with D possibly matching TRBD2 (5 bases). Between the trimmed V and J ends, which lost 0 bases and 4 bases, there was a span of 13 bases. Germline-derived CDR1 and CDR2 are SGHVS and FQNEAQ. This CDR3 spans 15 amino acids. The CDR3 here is CASSLAVTREYEQYF. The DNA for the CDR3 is TGTGCCAGCAGCTTAGCTGTTACCCGGGAATACGAGCAGTACTTC.

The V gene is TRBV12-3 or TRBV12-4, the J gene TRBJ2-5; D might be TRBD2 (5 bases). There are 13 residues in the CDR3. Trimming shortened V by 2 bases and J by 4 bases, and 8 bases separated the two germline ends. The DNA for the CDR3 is TGTGCCAGCAGTTTAATGGCGGGAGAGACCCAGTACTTC. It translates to CASSLMAGETQYF.

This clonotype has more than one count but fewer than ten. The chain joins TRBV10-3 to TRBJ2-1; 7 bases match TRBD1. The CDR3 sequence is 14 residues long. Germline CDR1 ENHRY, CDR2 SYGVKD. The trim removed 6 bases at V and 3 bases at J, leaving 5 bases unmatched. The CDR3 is CAISPGQNYNEQFF. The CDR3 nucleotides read TGTGCCATCAGCCCGGGACAGAACTACAATGAGCAGTTCTTC.

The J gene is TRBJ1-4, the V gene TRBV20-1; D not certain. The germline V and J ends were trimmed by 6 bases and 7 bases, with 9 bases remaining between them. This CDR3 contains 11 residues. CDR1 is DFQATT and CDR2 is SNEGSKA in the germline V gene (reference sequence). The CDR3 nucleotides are TGCAGTGCCAGCAAGGGTGAAAAACTGTTTTTT. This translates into CSASKGEKLFF.

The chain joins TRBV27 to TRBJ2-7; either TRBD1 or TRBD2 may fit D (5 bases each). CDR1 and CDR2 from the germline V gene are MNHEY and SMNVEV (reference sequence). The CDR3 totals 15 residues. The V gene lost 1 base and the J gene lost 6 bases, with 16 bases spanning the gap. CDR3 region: CASSLFAGARGEQYF. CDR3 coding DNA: TGTGCCAGCAGTTTATTTGCCGGGGCGAGAGGCGAGCAGTACTTC.

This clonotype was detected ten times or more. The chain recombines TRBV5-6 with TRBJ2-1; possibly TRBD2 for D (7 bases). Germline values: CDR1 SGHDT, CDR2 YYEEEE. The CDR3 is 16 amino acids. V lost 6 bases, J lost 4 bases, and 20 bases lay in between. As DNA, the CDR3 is TGTGCCAGCACTACGCAGGAGGGGGGGCCTTACAATGAGCAGTTCTTC. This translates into CASTTQEGGPYNEQFF.

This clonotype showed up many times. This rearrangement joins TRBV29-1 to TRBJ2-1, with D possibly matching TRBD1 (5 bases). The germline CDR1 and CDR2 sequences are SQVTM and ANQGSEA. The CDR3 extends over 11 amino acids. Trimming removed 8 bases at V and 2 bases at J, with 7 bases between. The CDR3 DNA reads TGCAGCCAAGGGGCCTACAATGAGCAGTTCTTC. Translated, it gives CSQGAYNEQFF.

The CDR3 loop reads CSASRPPFGVSTGELFF. The DNA for the CDR3 is TGCAGTGCTTCCCGCCCCCCCTTCGGTGTGAGCACCGGGGAGCTGTTTTTT. The V gene is TRBV20-1, the J gene TRBJ2-2; D remains unclear. This CDR3 contains 17 residues. Germline V gives CDR1 DFQATT, CDR2 SNEGSKA (reference sequence). V was pared by 5 bases and J by 4 bases, with 23 bases between.

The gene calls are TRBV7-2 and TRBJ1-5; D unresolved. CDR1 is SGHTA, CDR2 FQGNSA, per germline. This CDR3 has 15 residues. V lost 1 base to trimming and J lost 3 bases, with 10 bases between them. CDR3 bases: TGTGCCAGCAGCTTAGGGGTGGATTACAATCAGCCCCAGCATTTT. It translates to CASSLGVDYNQPQHF.

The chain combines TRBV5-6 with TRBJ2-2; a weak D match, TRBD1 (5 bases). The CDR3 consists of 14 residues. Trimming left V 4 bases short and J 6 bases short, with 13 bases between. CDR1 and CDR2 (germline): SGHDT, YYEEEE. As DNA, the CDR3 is TGTGCCAGCAGCGACCCACAGGTCGCCGGGGAGCTGTTTTTT. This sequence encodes CASSDPQVAGELFF.

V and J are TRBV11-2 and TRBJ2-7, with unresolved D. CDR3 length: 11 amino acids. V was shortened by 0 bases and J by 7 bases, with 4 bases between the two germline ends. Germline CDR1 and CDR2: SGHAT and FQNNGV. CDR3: CASSLDTEQYF. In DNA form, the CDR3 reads TGTGCCAGCAGCTTAGATACTGAGCAGTACTTC.

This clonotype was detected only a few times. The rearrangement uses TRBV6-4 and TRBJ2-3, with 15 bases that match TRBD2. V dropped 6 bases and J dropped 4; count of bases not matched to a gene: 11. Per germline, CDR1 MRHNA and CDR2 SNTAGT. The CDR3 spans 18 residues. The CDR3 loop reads CASRPGLAGGPWADTQYF. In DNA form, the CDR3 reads TGTGCCAGCAGACCCGGACTAGCGGGGGGGCCGTGGGCAGATACGCAGTATTTT.

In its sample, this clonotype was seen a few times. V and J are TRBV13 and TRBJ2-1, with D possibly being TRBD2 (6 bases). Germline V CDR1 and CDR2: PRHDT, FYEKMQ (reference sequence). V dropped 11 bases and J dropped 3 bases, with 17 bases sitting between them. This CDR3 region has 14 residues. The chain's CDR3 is CAGRASASYNEQFF. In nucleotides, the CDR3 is TGTGCCGGACGGGCTAGCGCGAGCTACAATGAGCAGTTCTTC.

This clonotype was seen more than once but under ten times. This CDR3 is CASSFGRNSYNEQFF. Written as DNA, the CDR3 is TGTGCCAGCAGCTTCGGGCGGAACTCCTACAATGAGCAGTTCTTC. This sequence joins TRBV5-6 and TRBJ2-1; D gene uncertain. Germline CDR1 and CDR2: SGHDT and YYEEEE. The CDR3 is 15 amino acids. Trimming took off 2 bases at V and 0 bases at J, with 9 bases between the two ends.

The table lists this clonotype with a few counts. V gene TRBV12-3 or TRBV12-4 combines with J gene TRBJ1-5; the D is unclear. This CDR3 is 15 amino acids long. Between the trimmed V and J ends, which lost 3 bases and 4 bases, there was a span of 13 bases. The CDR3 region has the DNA TGTGCCAGCAGTTTGTCGCGCACCCCAAATCAGCCCCAGCATTTT. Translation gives CASSLSRTPNQPQHF.

The CDR3 DNA is TGTGCCAGCAACCAAGGAGGACAGATGAACACTGAAGCTTTCTTT. This codes for CASNQGGQMNTEAFF. This chain joins TRBV5-6 and TRBJ1-1; the D gene is possibly TRBD1 (6 bases). The CDR3 length is 15 residues. CDR1 SGHDT and CDR2 YYEEEE come from the germline V gene. V lost 6 bases to trimming and J lost 0 bases, with 15 bases between them.

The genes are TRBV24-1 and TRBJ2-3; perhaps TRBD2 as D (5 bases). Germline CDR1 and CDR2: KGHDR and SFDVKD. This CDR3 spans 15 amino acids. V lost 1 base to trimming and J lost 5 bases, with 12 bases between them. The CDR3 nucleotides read TGTGCCACCAGTGATTTCGCTAGCCTTGGAGATACGCAGTATTTT. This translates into CATSDFASLGDTQYF.

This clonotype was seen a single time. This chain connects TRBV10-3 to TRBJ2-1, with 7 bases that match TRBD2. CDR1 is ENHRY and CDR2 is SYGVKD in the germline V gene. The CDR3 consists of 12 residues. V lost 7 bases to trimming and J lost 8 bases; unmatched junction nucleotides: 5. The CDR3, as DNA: TGTGCCATCATGGGCCGGGAGGATGAGCAGTTCTTC. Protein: CAIMGREDEQFF.

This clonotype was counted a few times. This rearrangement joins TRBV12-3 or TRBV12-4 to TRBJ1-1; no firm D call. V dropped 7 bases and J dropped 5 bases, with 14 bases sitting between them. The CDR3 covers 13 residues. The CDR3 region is CASTRGVGTEAFF. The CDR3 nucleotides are TGTGCCAGCACCCGTGGGGTAGGGACTGAAGCTTTCTTT.

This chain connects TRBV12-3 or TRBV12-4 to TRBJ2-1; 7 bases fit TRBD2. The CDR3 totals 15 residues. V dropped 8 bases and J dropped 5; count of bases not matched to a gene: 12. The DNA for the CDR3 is TGTGCCAGCCATGCTTCGGGGGGACCGGACAATGAGCAGTTCTTC. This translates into CASHASGGPDNEQFF.

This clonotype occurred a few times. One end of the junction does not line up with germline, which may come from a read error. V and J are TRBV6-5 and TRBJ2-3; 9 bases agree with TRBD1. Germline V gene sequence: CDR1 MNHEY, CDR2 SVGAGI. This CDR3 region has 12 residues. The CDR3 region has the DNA TGTGCCAGCCGGGACAGGGTGGATACGCGGTATTTT. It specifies CASRDRVDTRYF.

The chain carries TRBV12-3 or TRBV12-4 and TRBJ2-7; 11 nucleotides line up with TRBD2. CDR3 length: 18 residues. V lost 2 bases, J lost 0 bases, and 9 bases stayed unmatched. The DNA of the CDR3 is TGTGCCAGCAGTTTAAGGCTAGCGGGGGGTCCACGCTCCTACGAGCAGTACTTC. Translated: CASSLRLAGGPRSYEQYF.

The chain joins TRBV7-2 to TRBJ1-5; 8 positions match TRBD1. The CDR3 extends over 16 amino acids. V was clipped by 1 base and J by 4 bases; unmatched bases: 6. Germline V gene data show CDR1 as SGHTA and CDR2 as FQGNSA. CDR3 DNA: TGTGCCAGCAGCTTAGGGGGGGACAGGCGAAATCAGCCCCAGCATTTT. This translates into CASSLGGDRRNQPQHF.

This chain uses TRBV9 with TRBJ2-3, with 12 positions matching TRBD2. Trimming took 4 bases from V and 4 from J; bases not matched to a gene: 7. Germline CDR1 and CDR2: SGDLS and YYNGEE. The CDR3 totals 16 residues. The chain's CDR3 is CASSPSGGARPDTQYF. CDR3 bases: TGTGCCAGCAGCCCTAGCGGGGGGGCCCGTCCAGATACGCAGTATTTT.